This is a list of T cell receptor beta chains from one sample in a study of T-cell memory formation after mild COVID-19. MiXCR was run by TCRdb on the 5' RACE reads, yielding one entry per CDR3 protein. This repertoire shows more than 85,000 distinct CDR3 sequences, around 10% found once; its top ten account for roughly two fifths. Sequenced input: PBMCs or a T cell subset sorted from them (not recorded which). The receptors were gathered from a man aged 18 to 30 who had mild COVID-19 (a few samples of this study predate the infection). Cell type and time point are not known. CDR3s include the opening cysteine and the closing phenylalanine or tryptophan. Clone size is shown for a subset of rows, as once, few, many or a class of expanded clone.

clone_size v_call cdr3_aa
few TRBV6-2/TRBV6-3 CASSSGRSPYEQYF
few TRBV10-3 CAISTTGDGYNEQFF
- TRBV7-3 CASSSSGGAGNEQFF
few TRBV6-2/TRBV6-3 CASSYMLTGELFF
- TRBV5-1 CASSFGALTDTQYF
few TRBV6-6 CASSHGTYLNTEAFF
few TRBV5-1 CASSLVSPGGGTDTQYF
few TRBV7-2 CASTLAGGTDTQYF
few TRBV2 CASTGLGGHEQYF
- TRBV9 CASSARFRGVNSPLHF
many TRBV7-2 CASSTRSGEKETQYF